This T cell receptor (beta chain) emerged from a study of blood T cell repertoires in COVID-19. At the level of the study: T cells, B-cell-depleted T cells, or PBMCs provided the cDNA or gDNA that served as material.

There are 13 residues in the CDR3. Germline V gives CDR1 SNHLY, CDR2 FYNNEI. V was clipped by 10 bases and J by 7 bases; unmatched bases: 11. Per the original data handling: Nucleated cell counts were estimated from reference gene primer amplification. Only in-frame clones appear in the TCRdb table, and some are missing; sequencing was by immunoSEQ multiplex PCR. V, J and clone size are taken as reported in that table, and D and trimming were inferred from the DNA itself. This sample has 160,000 or so clones, with roughly nine tenths found just once. This receptor was obtained from a man between 60 and 70 years old with active or convalescent COVID-19. The V gene is TRBV2, the J gene TRBJ1-2; 8 nucleotides line up with TRBD1. Sequences were obtained from peripheral blood. CDR3 protein: CAISGPGGLGYTF. CDR3 sequence (DNA): TGTGCCATATCTGGGCCAGGGGGCCTTGGCTACACCTTC.